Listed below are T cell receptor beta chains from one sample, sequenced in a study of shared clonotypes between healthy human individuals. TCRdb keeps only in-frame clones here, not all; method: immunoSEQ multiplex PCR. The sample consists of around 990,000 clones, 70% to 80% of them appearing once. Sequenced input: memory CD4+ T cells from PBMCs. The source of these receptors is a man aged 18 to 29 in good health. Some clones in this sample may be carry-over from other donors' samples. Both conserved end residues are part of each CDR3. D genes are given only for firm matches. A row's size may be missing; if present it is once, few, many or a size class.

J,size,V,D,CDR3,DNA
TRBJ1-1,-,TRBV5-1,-,CASSLQGDTEAFF,TGCGCCAGCAGCTTGCAGGGAGACACTGAAGCTTTCTTT
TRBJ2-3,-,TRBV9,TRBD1,CASRPGQSTDTQYF,TGTGCCAGCAGACCGGGACAGAGCACAGATACGCAGTATTTT
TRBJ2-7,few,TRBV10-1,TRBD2,CASSEGLAGSAYEQYF,TGCGCCAGCAGTGAGGGACTAGCGGGCTCCGCCTACGAGCAGTACTTC
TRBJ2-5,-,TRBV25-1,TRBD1,CASSEGRGTGVGETQYF,TGTGCCAGCAGTGAGGGGCGAGGGACAGGGGTCGGGGAGACCCAGTACTTC
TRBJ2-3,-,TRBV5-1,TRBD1,CASSPRDRGTDTQYF,TGCGCCAGCAGCCCCCGGGACAGGGGCACAGATACGCAGTATTTT
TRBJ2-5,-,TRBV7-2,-,CASSLVSLLGETQYF,TGTGCCAGCAGCTTAGTAAGCCTCCTAGGAGAGACCCAGTACTTC
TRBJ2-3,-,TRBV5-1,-,CASSTLSSNSDTQYF,TGCGCCAGCAGCACCCTCTCCAGCAATTCAGATACGCAGTATTTT
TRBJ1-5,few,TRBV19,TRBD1,CASDRVLSNQPQHF,TGTGCCAGTGACAGGGTTCTCAGCAATCAGCCCCAGCATTTT
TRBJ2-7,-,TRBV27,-,CASSLYRGSYEQYF,TGTGCCAGCAGTTTATATCGGGGCTCCTACGAGCAGTACTTC
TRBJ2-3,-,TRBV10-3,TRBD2,CAIGTSGRASTDTQYF,TGTGCCATCGGGACTAGCGGGAGGGCCAGCACAGATACGCAGTATTTT
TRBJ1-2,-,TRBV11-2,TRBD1,CASSLTDRILYGYTF,TGTGCCAGCAGCTTGACGGACAGGATCCTCTATGGCTACACCTTC
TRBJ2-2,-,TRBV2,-,CASSQNTGELFF,TGTGCCAGCAGTCAGAACACCGGGGAGCTGTTTTTT
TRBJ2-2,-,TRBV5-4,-,CASSLGRPANTGELFF,TGTGCCAGCAGCTTGGGTCGTCCCGCGAACACCGGGGAGCTGTTTTTT
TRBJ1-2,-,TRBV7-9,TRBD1,CASSLAGTDGGYTF,TGTGCCAGCAGCTTAGCGGGGACAGACGGTGGCTACACCTTC
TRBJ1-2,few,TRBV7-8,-,CASSLVGGSGGYTF,TGTGCCAGCAGCTTAGTAGGGGGATCGGGTGGCTACACCTTC
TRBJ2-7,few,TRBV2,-,CASKDDRNEAYEQYF,TGTGCCAGCAAAGATGACAGGAACGAAGCCTACGAGCAGTACTTC
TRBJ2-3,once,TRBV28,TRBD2,CASSLRGLAGVSDTQYF,TGTGCCAGCAGTTTACGCGGCCTAGCGGGAGTATCAGATACGCAGTATTTT
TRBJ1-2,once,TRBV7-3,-,CASSATSTGGYTF,TGTGCCAGCAGCGCAACATCGACGGGGGGCTACACCTTC
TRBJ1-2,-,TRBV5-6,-,CASSLFTGGYTF,TGTGCCAGCAGCTTGTTTACAGGAGGCTACACCTTC
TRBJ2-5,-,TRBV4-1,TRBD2,CASSQDPSGEGRETQYF,TGCGCCAGCAGCCAAGATCCCAGCGGGGAGGGGCGGGAGACCCAGTACTTC
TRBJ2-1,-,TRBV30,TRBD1,CAWSADRGFYNEQFF,TGTGCCTGGAGTGCCGACAGGGGCTTCTACAATGAGCAGTTCTTC
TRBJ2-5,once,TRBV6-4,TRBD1,CASSDSRITGGWETQYF,TGTGCCAGCAGTGACTCGAGGATAACAGGGGGCTGGGAGACCCAGTACTTC
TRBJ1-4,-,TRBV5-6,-,CASSLYGREHEKLFF,TGTGCCAGCAGCTTGTATGGCAGGGAGCATGAAAAACTGTTTTTT
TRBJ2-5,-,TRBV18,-,CASSPPRGLRQETQYF,TGTGCCAGCTCACCACCCCGGGGCCTACGACAAGAGACCCAGTACTTC
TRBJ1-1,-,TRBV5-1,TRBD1,CASSWTGGSGEAFF,TGCGCCAGCAGTTGGACAGGAGGGTCTGGGGAAGCTTTCTTT
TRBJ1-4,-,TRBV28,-,CASSPNLWGTNEKLFF,TGTGCCAGCAGTCCCAATCTCTGGGGAACTAATGAAAAACTGTTTTTT
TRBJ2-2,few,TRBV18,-,CASSGQIGTGELFF,TGTGCCAGCTCGGGGCAGATTGGCACCGGGGAGCTGTTTTTT
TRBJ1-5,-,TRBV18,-,CASSQGSNQPQHF,TGTGCCAGCTCACAGGGATCCAATCAGCCCCAGCATTTT
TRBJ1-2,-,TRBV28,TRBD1,CASSTDRVYGYTF,TGTGCCAGCAGTACGGACAGGGTGTATGGCTACACCTTC
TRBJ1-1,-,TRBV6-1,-,CASSEWVGFEAFF,TGTGCCAGCAGTGAATGGGTGGGTTTTGAAGCTTTCTTT
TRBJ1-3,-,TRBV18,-,CASSPDRIRSGNTIYF,TGTGCCAGCTCCCCCGACAGGATTCGCTCTGGAAACACCATATATTTT
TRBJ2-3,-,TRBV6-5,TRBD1,CASSVTGGRTDTQYF,TGTGCCAGCAGTGTGACAGGGGGCCGCACAGATACGCAGTATTTT
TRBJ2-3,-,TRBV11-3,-,CASSLVHTDTQYF,TGTGCCAGCAGCTTAGTGCACACAGATACGCAGTATTTT
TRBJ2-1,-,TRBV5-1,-,CASSLLTGYEQFF,TGCGCCAGCAGCTTGTTAACGGGGTACGAGCAGTTCTTC
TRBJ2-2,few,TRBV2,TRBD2,CASSDKLAGVAGELFF,TGTGCCAGCAGTGATAAACTAGCGGGAGTGGCCGGGGAGCTGTTTTTT
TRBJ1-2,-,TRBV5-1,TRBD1,CASSLAQGGRDGYTF,TGCGCCAGCAGCTTGGCACAGGGGGGACGCGATGGCTACACCTTC
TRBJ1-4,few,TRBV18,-,CASSPAAGDEKLFF,TGTGCCAGCTCCCCCGCGGCGGGGGATGAAAAACTGTTTTTT
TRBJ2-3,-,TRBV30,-,CAWSPQGATQYF,TGTGCCTGGAGTCCACAGGGAGCTACGCAGTATTTT
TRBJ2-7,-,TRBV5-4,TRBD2,CASSLGGLAGDEQYF,TGTGCCAGCAGCTTGGGGGGACTAGCGGGAGACGAGCAGTACTTC
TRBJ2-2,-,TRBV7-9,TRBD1,CASSDQYAGGNTGELFF,TGTGCCAGCTCCGATCAGTATGCAGGGGGAAACACCGGGGAGCTGTTTTTT
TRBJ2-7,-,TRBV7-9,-,CASRVAGQSYEQYF,TGTGCCAGCAGGGTTGCGGGACAGTCCTACGAGCAGTACTTC
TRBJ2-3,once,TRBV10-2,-,CASSAETDTQYF,TGCGCCAGCAGCGCAGAAACAGATACGCAGTATTTT
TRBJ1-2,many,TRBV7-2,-,CASSGQNYGYTF,TGTGCCAGCAGTGGGCAGAACTATGGCTACACCTTC
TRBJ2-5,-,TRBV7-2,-,CASSLAQAQETQYF,TGTGCCAGCAGCTTAGCGCAGGCCCAAGAGACCCAGTACTTC
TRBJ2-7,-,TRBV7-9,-,CASSLVAGSSEQYF,TGTGCCAGCAGCTTAGTAGCAGGATCCTCCGAGCAGTACTTC
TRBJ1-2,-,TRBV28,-,CASKPETSPLRGYTF,TGTGCCAGCAAACCCGAGACATCGCCACTCCGCGGCTACACCTTC
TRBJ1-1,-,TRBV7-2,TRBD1,CASSVTQGATEAFF,TGTGCCAGCAGCGTTACACAGGGGGCCACTGAAGCTTTCTTT
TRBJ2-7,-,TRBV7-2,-,CASSLWFGQGGSEQYF,TGTGCCAGCAGCTTATGGTTCGGGCAGGGGGGGTCCGAGCAGTACTTC